This T cell receptor (beta chain) derives from a study of T-cell reconstitution after alpha-beta-depleted transplantation in children. The germline CDR1 and CDR2 sequences are DFQATT and SNEGSKA (reference sequence). The CDR3 length is 12 residues. As it was prepared, the TCRbeta library received unique molecular identifiers. TCRdb ran MiXCR on the PCR reads and lists one entry per CDR3 protein. The data show around 200,000 distinct CDR3 sequences, around 9.6% seen once. The sequence derives from a human donor who donated a stem cell graft to a child with acute lymphoblastic leukemia. The material sequenced was PBMCs from the stem cell graft donor, taken from the stem cell graft. V gene TRBV20-1 combines with J gene TRBJ1-1; 7 bases align to TRBD1. The CDR3 nucleotides read TGCAGACCTACGACAGGGAGCACTGAAGCTTTCTTT. It is translated as CRPTTGSTEAFF.